The sequence of this TCR beta chain was determined in a study of beta chain features in type 1 diabetes. Sequencing targeted expressed TCRB transcripts, as all isolated RNA had been reverse transcribed. Generated by immunoSEQ multiplex PCR, the TCRdb table keeps only in-frame clones and is missing some. This sample yields roughly 300,000 clones, of which 14% are seen a single time; about 6.6% belongs to the top ten. The V and J ends lost 6 bases and 3 bases respectively, with 10 bases between them. Germline-derived CDR1 and CDR2 are SGHTS and YDEGEE. CDR3 length: 12 amino acids. The source is a man aged 25-45 years in good health. This rearrangement joins TRBV5-8 to TRBJ2-7; D is undetermined. Sequenced: central memory CD4+ T cells from blood. The CDR3 is CASTPGRYEQYF. The CDR3 nucleotides read TGTGCCAGCACCCCCGGGCGCTACGAGCAGTACTTC.